The TCR beta chain under discussion was sequenced for a study of cytomegalovirus exposure and HLA in healthy donors. In the study overall: Unique TCRs from HLA-typed donors, 80 million to 100 million of them, were held in an early data release. Study observations and caveats: An ancestry cluster, one associated with Asian ancestry, reportedly showed fewer N-insertions than the approximately 670-donor mean in a later analysis. For presence/absence analyses, sequencing depth was assumed to be roughly uniform across donors.

Details on this clone: Antigen: not known.

It was with 60 Vbeta and 13 Jbeta primers that the PCR ran. Profiling relied on immunoSEQ multiplex PCR, and the TCRdb table lists in-frame clones only, not all of them. The sample contains 85,000 to 130,000 clones, around three quarters of which appear only once. What was sequenced was PBMCs. The source of this sequence is a woman between 18 and 29 years old in good health and CMV-seropositive.

CDR3 amino acids: CASSLEVGVFDQPQHF. CDR3 nucleotides: TGCGCCAGCAGCTTGGAAGTCGGGGTTTTCGATCAGCCCCAGCATTTT. This chain joins TRBV5-1 and TRBJ1-5; D unresolved. Looked up from germline, CDR1 is SGHRS and CDR2 is YFSETQ. The CDR3 covers 16 residues. V was cut by 0 bases and J by 5 bases, with 15 bases left in between. The complete variable domain, with remaining parts taken from reference TRBV5-1 and TRBJ1-5, reads KAGVTQTPRYLIKTRGQQVTLSCSPISGHRSVSWYQQTPGQGLQFLFEYFSETQRNKGNFPGRFSGRQFSNSRSEMNVSTLELGDSALYLCASSLEVGVFDQPQHFGDGTRLSIL.